Listed below are T cell receptor beta chains from one sample, sequenced in a study of T cell repertoires in cytomegalovirus infection. These TCRs are of unknown antigen specificity. TCRdb reprocessed the reads with MiXCR, giving one entry per CDR3 protein. The sample lists roughly 990,000 distinct CDR3 sequences; approximately 31% were seen once. Sequencing was performed on cultured CD8+ T cells from PBMCs, taken from culture after CMV antigen stimulation. The receptors stem from a human donor in good health (CMV status not recorded). Some clones in this sample may be carry-over from other donors' samples. CDR3s include the opening cysteine and the closing phenylalanine or tryptophan. A D gene is named only where the DNA matches it firmly. Clone size appears in some rows only: once, few, many, or a class for an expanded clone.

CDR3aa: CASLGVDSSYNEQFF
CDR3nt: TGCGCCAGCCTGGGGGTCGACAGCTCCTACAATGAGCAGTTCTTC
abundance: -
j_gene: TRBJ2-1
d_gene: -
v_gene: TRBV5-1

CDR3aa: CALLPGGTGGAIGGYTF
CDR3nt: TGTGCCTTACTACCCGGCGGGACAGGGGGCGCAATTGGTGGCTACACCTTC
abundance: -
j_gene: TRBJ1-2
d_gene: TRBD1
v_gene: TRBV2

CDR3aa: CASSLVAAEQFF
CDR3nt: TGTGCCAGCAGCTTAGTTGCGGCTGAGCAGTTCTTC
abundance: -
j_gene: TRBJ2-1
d_gene: -
v_gene: TRBV7-6

CDR3aa: CATSRDPGLTGELFF
CDR3nt: TGTGCCACCAGCAGAGATCCGGGTTTGACCGGGGAGCTGTTTTTT
abundance: -
j_gene: TRBJ2-2
d_gene: -
v_gene: TRBV15

CDR3aa: CASSPRQGVRGYTF
CDR3nt: TGTGCCAGCAGCCCGAGACAGGGAGTTCGAGGCTACACCTTC
abundance: -
j_gene: TRBJ1-2
d_gene: TRBD1
v_gene: TRBV9

CDR3aa: CATSDMDTGEQFF
CDR3nt: TGTGCCACCAGTGATATGGACACGGGGGAGCAGTTCTTC
abundance: -
j_gene: TRBJ2-1
d_gene: -
v_gene: TRBV24-1

CDR3aa: CASSPGQSSHEQFF
CDR3nt: TGTGCCAGCAGCCCGGGACAGTCTTCGCATGAGCAGTTCTTC
abundance: -
j_gene: TRBJ2-1
d_gene: TRBD1
v_gene: TRBV7-6

CDR3aa: CASSQTATMNTEAFF
CDR3nt: TGTGCCAGCAGTCAGACAGCGACTATGAACACTGAAGCTTTCTTT
abundance: few
j_gene: TRBJ1-1
d_gene: -
v_gene: TRBV12-3/TRBV12-4

CDR3aa: CASSPPRVGPSGVYNEQFF
CDR3nt: TGTGCCAGCAGCCCCCCTAGGGTTGGTCCTTCGGGTGTTTACAATGAGCAGTTCTTC
abundance: -
j_gene: TRBJ2-1
d_gene: -
v_gene: TRBV7-6

CDR3aa: CAIQKPGQGTTNTEAFF
CDR3nt: TGTGCCATCCAAAAACCCGGACAGGGGACGACGAACACTGAAGCTTTCTTT
abundance: few
j_gene: TRBJ1-1
d_gene: TRBD1
v_gene: TRBV7-6

CDR3aa: CASSYSNAYEKLFF
CDR3nt: TGTGCCAGCAGTTACTCGAATGCCTATGAAAAACTGTTTTTT
abundance: -
j_gene: TRBJ1-4
d_gene: -
v_gene: TRBV6-5

CDR3aa: CASSVKGGNTEAFF
CDR3nt: TGTGCCAGCAGCGTAAAGGGAGGGAACACTGAAGCTTTCTTT
abundance: -
j_gene: TRBJ1-1
d_gene: -
v_gene: TRBV9

CDR3aa: CSARDAGGPLDIQYF
CDR3nt: TGCAGTGCTAGAGACGCCGGGGGGCCTTTAGACATTCAGTACTTC
abundance: -
j_gene: TRBJ2-4
d_gene: -
v_gene: TRBV20-1

CDR3aa: CSVLSVRQGALRNYGYTF
CDR3nt: TGCAGCGTTCTTTCTGTGCGGCAGGGGGCTTTACGAAACTATGGCTACACCTTC
abundance: once
j_gene: TRBJ1-2
d_gene: TRBD1
v_gene: TRBV29-1

CDR3aa: CASSYQFGTGSGELFF
CDR3nt: TGTGCCAGCAGTTACCAATTCGGGACAGGGTCCGGGGAGCTGTTTTTT
abundance: -
j_gene: TRBJ2-2
d_gene: TRBD1
v_gene: TRBV6-8

CDR3aa: CSADIYGYTF
CDR3nt: TGCAGCGCCGACATCTATGGCTACACCTTC
abundance: -
j_gene: TRBJ1-2
d_gene: -
v_gene: TRBV29-1

CDR3aa: CAISPGAGYSGANVLTF
CDR3nt: TGTGCCATCAGTCCTGGTGCAGGTTACTCTGGGGCCAACGTCCTGACTTTC
abundance: few
j_gene: TRBJ2-6
d_gene: -
v_gene: TRBV10-3

CDR3aa: CASSSSGLGGDTQYF
CDR3nt: TGTGCCAGCAGCTCTTCGGGACTAGGAGGAGATACGCAGTATTTC
abundance: -
j_gene: TRBJ2-3
d_gene: TRBD2
v_gene: TRBV5-5

CDR3aa: CASRPDTDTQYF
CDR3nt: TGTGCCAGCAGACCCGATACAGATACGCAGTATTTT
abundance: -
j_gene: TRBJ2-3
d_gene: -
v_gene: TRBV28

CDR3aa: CASSEYFRTQGADGYTF
CDR3nt: TGTGCCAGCAGTGAATATTTCCGGACTCAGGGCGCTGATGGCTACACCTTC
abundance: few
j_gene: TRBJ1-2
d_gene: -
v_gene: TRBV25-1

CDR3aa: CASTPSGTTYNEQFF
CDR3nt: TGTGCCAGCACTCCCTCCGGGACTACGTACAATGAGCAGTTCTTC
abundance: few
j_gene: TRBJ2-1
d_gene: TRBD2
v_gene: TRBV27

CDR3aa: CASSGWTWEGTEAFF
CDR3nt: TGTGCCAGTAGTGGCTGGACATGGGAGGGCACTGAAGCTTTCTTT
abundance: -
j_gene: TRBJ1-1
d_gene: -
v_gene: TRBV19

CDR3aa: CASRQITGVRTGELFF
CDR3nt: TGTGCCAGCAGGCAAATAACAGGGGTTCGCACCGGGGAGCTGTTTTTT
abundance: few
j_gene: TRBJ2-2
d_gene: TRBD1
v_gene: TRBV6-1

CDR3aa: CASSPMDRGLDEQYF
CDR3nt: TGTGCCAGCAGCCCCATGGACAGGGGTCTAGACGAGCAGTACTTC
abundance: many
j_gene: TRBJ2-7
d_gene: TRBD1
v_gene: TRBV7-6

CDR3aa: CASSPRPGQGNHEQYF
CDR3nt: TGTGCCAGCAGCCCTAGACCGGGACAGGGGAACCACGAGCAGTACTTC
abundance: -
j_gene: TRBJ2-7
d_gene: TRBD1
v_gene: TRBV7-8

CDR3aa: CSAGDGTSYEQYF
CDR3nt: TGCAGTGCTGGAGACGGGACTTCCTACGAGCAGTACTTC
abundance: -
j_gene: TRBJ2-7
d_gene: -
v_gene: TRBV20-1

CDR3aa: CASSQEFGTPLGELFF
CDR3nt: TGTGCCAGCAGCCAAGAGTTCGGGACTCCCCTCGGGGAGCTGTTTTTT
abundance: few
j_gene: TRBJ2-2
d_gene: -
v_gene: TRBV4-2

CDR3aa: CSARTPLSGLDTQYF
CDR3nt: TGCAGTGCTAGAACTCCTCTGAGCGGGTTAGATACGCAGTATTTT
abundance: -
j_gene: TRBJ2-3
d_gene: -
v_gene: TRBV20-1

CDR3aa: CASSPAGGGSPLHF
CDR3nt: TGTGCCAGTAGTCCGGCAGGGGGGGGATCACCCCTCCACTTT
abundance: -
j_gene: TRBJ1-6
d_gene: TRBD1
v_gene: TRBV19

CDR3aa: CASSYSGGPPYNEQFF
CDR3nt: TGTGCCAGCAGTTATAGCGGGGGGCCACCCTACAATGAGCAGTTCTTC
abundance: -
j_gene: TRBJ2-1
d_gene: TRBD2
v_gene: TRBV27

CDR3aa: CAISGSGDNEQFF
CDR3nt: TGTGCCATCAGCGGATCGGGGGACAATGAGCAGTTCTTC
abundance: -
j_gene: TRBJ2-1
d_gene: -
v_gene: TRBV10-3